Reported below is one T cell receptor (beta chain). Using immunoSEQ multiplex PCR, the repertoire was profiled, and TCRdb retains in-frame clones only, with some absent. This table holds about 150,000 clones, 84% found once. The record originates from a study of blood T cell repertoires in COVID-19. Study-wide background: The analysed material was cDNA or gDNA that came from T cells, B-cell-depleted T cells, or PBMCs.

V was shortened by 0 bases and J by 5 bases, with 5 bases between the two germline ends. CDR1 and CDR2 from the germline V gene are SGHDT and YYEEEE. The CDR3 runs 12 residues. The sequenced material came from PBMCs or T cells enriched from blood (not recorded which). This TCR derives from a woman in her forties or fifties who had been exposed to COVID-19. V is TRBV5-6 and J is TRBJ2-5, with D unclear. The chain's CDR3 is CASSLVRETQYF. DNA for the CDR3: TGTGCCAGCAGCTTGGTACGGGAGACCCAGTACTTC.